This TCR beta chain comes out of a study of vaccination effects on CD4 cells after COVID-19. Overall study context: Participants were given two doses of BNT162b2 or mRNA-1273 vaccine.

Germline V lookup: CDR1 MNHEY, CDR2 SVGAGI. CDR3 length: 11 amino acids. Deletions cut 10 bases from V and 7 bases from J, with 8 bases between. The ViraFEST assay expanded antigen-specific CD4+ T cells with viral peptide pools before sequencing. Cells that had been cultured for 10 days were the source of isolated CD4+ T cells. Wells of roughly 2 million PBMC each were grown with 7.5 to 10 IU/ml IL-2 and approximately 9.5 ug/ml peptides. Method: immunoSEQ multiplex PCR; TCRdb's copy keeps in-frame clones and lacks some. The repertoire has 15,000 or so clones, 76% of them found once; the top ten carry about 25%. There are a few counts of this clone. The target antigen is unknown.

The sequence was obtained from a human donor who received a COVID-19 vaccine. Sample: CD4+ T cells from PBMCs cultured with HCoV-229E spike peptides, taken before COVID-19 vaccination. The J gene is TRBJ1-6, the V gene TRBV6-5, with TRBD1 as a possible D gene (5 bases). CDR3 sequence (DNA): TGTGCCACGGGACGGAATTCACCCCTCCACTTT. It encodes CATGRNSPLHF.